This note documents a single T cell receptor (beta chain) sequence. This sample is part of a study of blood T cell repertoires in COVID-19. For the study at large: Donors in the United States, Italy and Spain gave samples during acute or convalescent COVID-19. T cells, B-cell-depleted T cells, or PBMCs supplied cDNA or gDNA.

Authors' processing steps: Nucleated cell number was recorded as an estimate derived from reference gene primer amplification. TCRdb's table, derived via immunoSEQ multiplex PCR, lists solely in-frame clones and lacks some. The V and J calls and the clone size are those of that table, but D and trimming were determined from the DNA. The sample lists roughly 200,000 clones; about 85% were seen once. This CDR3 contains 16 residues. V was clipped by 0 bases and J by 4 bases, with 11 bases between them. CDR1 and CDR2 (germline): SGHNT, YYREEE (reference sequence). The chain uses TRBV5-4 and TRBJ1-6, with D possibly TRBD1 on 6 matching bases. The specimen sequenced was peripheral blood. The sequence came from a woman aged 80 or older with acute or convalescent COVID-19. CDR3 loop: CASSLGQDSYNSPLHF. In DNA, the CDR3 is TGTGCCAGCAGCTTGGGACAGGACAGTTATAATTCACCCCTCCACTTT.